These T cell receptor beta chains were read from a single sample in a study of cytomegalovirus exposure and HLA in healthy donors. Clones were read by immunoSEQ multiplex PCR, and TCRdb kept only the in-frame ones, dropping some. The repertoire holds more than 90,000 clones, with approximately 90% as singletons. Sequenced material: PBMCs. The receptors stem from a man younger than 30 in good health and CMV-seropositive. Both conserved end residues are part of each CDR3. A D gene is named only where the DNA matches it firmly. Clone size is not always given. Where it is, it says once, few, many or a class for expanded clones.

clone_size	j_call	d_call	v_call	cdr3_nt	cdr3_aa
.	TRBJ1-1	.	TRBV11-2	TGTGCCAGCAGCCCGGTGAGGGACACTGAAGCTTTCTTT	CASSPVRDTEAFF
.	TRBJ2-5	.	TRBV7-9	TGTGCCAGCACCACAGACGGAGAGACCCAGTACTTC	CASTTDGETQYF
.	TRBJ1-6	.	TRBV27	TGTGCCAGCAGTTTTCAGGGTTCCTATAATTCACCCCTCCACTTT	CASSFQGSYNSPLHF
.	TRBJ2-1	.	TRBV5-1	TGCGCCAGCAGCTACTGGGGCAGGCCGGATGAGCAGTTCTTC	CASSYWGRPDEQFF
.	TRBJ2-2	.	TRBV5-6	TGTGCCAGCAGCTTGAACAGGGCCACCGGGGAGCTGTTTTTT	CASSLNRATGELFF
.	TRBJ2-5	TRBD1	TRBV5-4	TGTGCCAGCAGCGCCGGACAGGGGCAAGAGACCCAGTACTTC	CASSAGQGQETQYF
.	TRBJ2-1	TRBD2	TRBV7-2	TGTGCCAGCAGCTTAGCGCTAGCGGGGACCTACAATGAGCAGTTCTTC	CASSLALAGTYNEQFF
.	TRBJ2-1	.	TRBV7-9	TGTGCCAGCAGCCTATGGTCTGGGGAGCCTAATGAGCAGTTCTTC	CASSLWSGEPNEQFF
.	TRBJ1-2	.	TRBV2	TGTGCCAGCAGGGCCTTGAAGGGAGGACTTGGCTACACCTTC	CASRALKGGLGYTF
.	TRBJ2-1	.	TRBV9	TGTGCCAGCAGCGCGGACTTCAGCTCCTACAATGAGCAGTTCTTC	CASSADFSSYNEQFF
.	TRBJ1-1	.	TRBV10-3	TGTGCCATCAGTAACTGGGGAGATGAAGCTTTCTTT	CAISNWGDEAFF
once	TRBJ2-2	.	TRBV5-4	TGTGCCAGCAGACCTAATACGGGACACGGCGGGGAGCTGTTTTTT	CASRPNTGHGGELFF
few	TRBJ1-6	TRBD1	TRBV4-2	TGTGCCAGCAGCCAAGAACGGACAGGGCTGAATTCACCCCTCCACTTT	CASSQERTGLNSPLHF
.	TRBJ1-1	.	TRBV5-1	TGCGCCAGCACCCCCCGGGAGAACACTGAAGCTTTCTTT	CASTPRENTEAFF
once	TRBJ2-1	TRBD2	TRBV18	TGTGCCAGCTCACCAAGCGGGGTCAATGAGCAGTTCTTC	CASSPSGVNEQFF
.	TRBJ2-5	TRBD2	TRBV5-4	TGTGCCAGCAGCTTGGGTAGCGGGGGGGTGGCCCAGTACTTC	CASSLGSGGVAQYF
.	TRBJ1-1	TRBD1	TRBV6-6	TGTGCCAGCAGTTCCGGGACAGGGATATTCAATACTGAAGCTTTCTTT	CASSSGTGIFNTEAFF
.	TRBJ2-7	.	TRBV27	TGTGCCAGCAGTACCGGCTCGGGGGACTGGGGGTTGGACGAGCAGTACTTC	CASSTGSGDWGLDEQYF
.	TRBJ1-4	TRBD1	TRBV27	TGTGCCAGCAGTTTTAGCACAGGGGCTAATGAAAAACTGTTTTTT	CASSFSTGANEKLFF
.	TRBJ2-1	.	TRBV4-1	TGCGCCAGCAGCCAAGGTTTAAACTCCTACAATGAGCAGTTCTTC	CASSQGLNSYNEQFF
once	TRBJ1-3	TRBD1	TRBV19	TGTGCCAGTAGTGTACGGGACAGGGGCTCTGGAAACACCATATATTTT	CASSVRDRGSGNTIYF
.	TRBJ1-2	TRBD1	TRBV5-1	TGCGCCAGCAGCTTGGCCAGCGGGACAGGGATTAACTATGGCTACACCTTC	CASSLASGTGINYGYTF
.	TRBJ1-5	.	TRBV2	TGTGCCAGCAGGAGGGACATCAGCAATCAGCCCCAGCATTTT	CASRRDISNQPQHF
.	TRBJ1-6	.	TRBV7-9	TGTGCCAGCAGCTTATCCATCCGGGACATCAGTTCACCCCTCCACTTT	CASSLSIRDISSPLHF
.	TRBJ2-5	TRBD1	TRBV27	TGTGCCAGCAGTTTCCTCGGCGGGACAGGGGGTGAGACCCAGTACTTC	CASSFLGGTGGETQYF
.	TRBJ2-1	TRBD2	TRBV7-9	TGTGCCAGCAGCCCCCGGGGGGGGGACAATGAGCAGTTCTTC	CASSPRGGDNEQFF
.	TRBJ2-1	TRBD2	TRBV11-2	TGTGCCAGCAGCGGGAGTATTCGGGGGGCCTACAATGAGCAGTTCTTC	CASSGSIRGAYNEQFF
few	TRBJ2-3	TRBD2	TRBV30	TGTGCCTGGAGTATTTGGAGCGGGGGGGCGACAGATACGCAGTATTTT	CAWSIWSGGATDTQYF
.	TRBJ2-2	.	TRBV7-2	TGTGCCAGCACCCCCCTCTTCTCGGGTGGCGGGGAGCTGTTTTTT	CASTPLFSGGGELFF
few	TRBJ2-4	TRBD1	TRBV10-3	TGTGCCATCAGTGAGAGGACAGGGGGCTACAAAAACATTCAGTACTTC	CAISERTGGYKNIQYF